Below, 17 T cell receptor beta chains from the same sample are listed, as sequenced in a study of radiation and T cells in renal cell carcinoma. The time point denotes: blood 4 weeks post-SBRT, at nephrectomy. As to treatment: 15 Gy SBRT to primary tumor, nephrectomy 4 weeks later. The protocol was immunoSEQ multiplex PCR, while the TCRdb copy is restricted to in-frame clones and leaves out a portion. The data hold 97,000 or so clones, with 65% to 90% observed a single time. The sample consisted of blood, taken from a patient whose treatment included radiotherapy and nephrectomy. The receptor source for this set is a man aged 60 to 69 with renal cell carcinoma.

The chain's CDR3 is CASSLAQSWDEQFF. The CDR3 nucleotides read TGTGCCAGCAGTCTAGCCCAGAGTTGGGATGAGCAGTTCTTC. This chain links TRBV27 with TRBJ2-1; D perhaps matches TRBD2 (5 bases). There are 14 residues in the CDR3. Germline values: CDR1 MNHEY, CDR2 SMNVEV (reference sequence). V lost 5 bases and J 8 bases, leaving 16 bases between the germline ends.

J is TRBJ2-7 and V is TRBV4-1; D is unresolved. The ends were cut back, 2 bases at V and 0 bases at J, with 5 bases in the middle. This CDR3 has 13 amino acids. Germline-derived CDR1 and CDR2 are MGHRA and YSYEKL. CDR3 in amino acids: CASSQLGSYEQYF. CDR3 nucleotide sequence: TGCGCCAGCAGCCAATTAGGCTCCTACGAGCAGTACTTC.

This chain joins TRBV9 and TRBJ2-2, with 14 bases lining up with TRBD2. CDR1 SGDLS and CDR2 YYNGEE come from the germline V gene. Germline trimming cut 2 bases from V and 2 bases from J; bases unmatched to any gene: 11. This CDR3 is built from 20 residues. Written as DNA, the CDR3 is TGTGCCAGCAGCGTCTCGGGACTAGCGGGAGTGATGGGAAACACCGGGGAGCTGTTTTTT. Translating it yields CASSVSGLAGVMGNTGELFF.

The chain uses TRBV28 and TRBJ2-7, with 16 nucleotides matching TRBD2. The CDR3 spans 23 residues. Looked up from germline, CDR1 is MDHEN and CDR2 is SYDVKM. J lost 0 bases, V lost 5 bases, and 22 bases had no gene match. CDR3 nucleotide sequence: TGTGCCAGCAGTCTTCTGAGACCGGGACTAGCGGGAGGGCCTCCCCGATTCTCCTACGAGCAGTACTTC. Encoded protein: CASSLLRPGLAGGPPRFSYEQYF.

This CDR3 reads CASSSTGGHYEQYF. DNA of the CDR3: TGCGCCAGCAGCTCAACCGGGGGTCACTACGAGCAGTACTTC. The rearrangement joins TRBV5-1 to TRBJ2-7, with D possibly being TRBD2 (6 bases). Per the germline V gene, CDR1 is SGHRS and CDR2 is YFSETQ. The CDR3 runs to 14 residues. The V and J ends lost 3 bases and 3 bases respectively, with 13 bases between them.

The J gene is TRBJ2-3, the V gene TRBV5-1; D gene uncertain. This CDR3 has 15 amino acids. The germline gives CDR1 SGHRS, CDR2 YFSETQ. Trimming pared 4 bases from V and 0 bases from J, leaving 12 bases between. For the CDR3, the DNA is TGCGCCAGCAGCGGGGAATCTACTAGCACAGATACGCAGTATTTT. Residues: CASSGESTSTDTQYF.

This chain uses TRBV25-1 with TRBJ2-3, with a possible D match to TRBD2 (6 bases). There are 16 residues in the CDR3. V lost 8 bases, J lost 0 bases, and 18 bases lay in between. Per germline, CDR1 MGHDK and CDR2 SYGVNS. The CDR3 protein is CASWGPSAPSTDTQYF. CDR3 in DNA: TGTGCCAGCTGGGGACCTAGCGCGCCTAGCACAGATACGCAGTATTTT.

The chain carries TRBV5-6 and TRBJ2-1; 9 bases agree with TRBD2. V was pared by 3 bases and J by 9 bases, with 16 bases of the junction left unmatched. Germline V gene data show CDR1 as SGHDT and CDR2 as YYEEEE. The CDR3 has 17 residues. The CDR3 DNA is TGTGCCAGCAGCTCCACCCTATGGATAGCGGGAGTAGCTGAGCAGTTCTTC. This codes for CASSSTLWIAGVAEQFF.

The count of this clone is one. The genes are TRBV29-1 and TRBJ1-4; a weak D match, TRBD1 (5 bases). The germline CDR1 and CDR2 sequences are SQVTM and ANQGSEA. The CDR3 is 12 residues long. V shed 4 bases and J shed 7 bases, with 10 bases lying between them. CDR3 protein: CSVGTGAEKLFF. In nucleotides, the CDR3 is TGCAGCGTTGGAACCGGGGCTGAAAAACTGTTTTTT.

The chain recombines TRBV2 with TRBJ1-1, with D hard to call. Trimming pared 6 bases from V and 0 bases from J, leaving 8 bases between. The CDR3 covers 13 residues. Per the germline V gene, CDR1 is SNHLY and CDR2 is FYNNEI. CDR3 nucleotide sequence: TGTGCCAGCAGCCTACACATGAACACTGAAGCTTTCTTT. This encodes CASSLHMNTEAFF. Full variable domain (outside the CDR3, taken from reference TRBV2 and TRBJ1-1): EPEVTQTPSHQVTQMGQEVILRCVPISNHLYFYWYRQILGQKVEFLVSFYNNEISEKSEIFDDQFSVERPDGSNFTLKIRSTKLEDSAMYFCASSLHMNTEAFFGQGTRLTVV.

This clone occurred a few times. J is TRBJ1-5 and V is TRBV21-1. TRBV21-1 is noted as a pseudogene. This CDR3 is built from 17 residues. DNA of the CDR3: TGTGCCAGCAGCCCGCCCCTGAGGAGTCGGTACAATCAGCCCCAGCATTTT. Its protein is CASSPPLRSRYNQPQHF.

The chain joins TRBV5-1 to TRBJ2-3; no definite D call. The CDR3 contains 15 residues. Germline V gene sequence: CDR1 SGHRS, CDR2 YFSETQ. Trimming shortened V by 4 bases and J by 8 bases, and 20 bases separated the two germline ends. The CDR3 region has the DNA TGCGCCAGCAGCAGTGCCCGTTTCCAGGAGCGTACGCAGTATTTT. This sequence encodes CASSSARFQERTQYF.

The rearrangement uses TRBV10-2 and TRBJ2-1; 9 positions agree with TRBD2. CDR3 length equals 16 residues. Germline lookup yields CDR1 WSHSY and CDR2 SAAADI. V dropped 5 bases and J dropped 0; count of bases not matched to a gene: 5. CDR3 in amino acids: CASSSTSGPSYNEQFF. The DNA for the CDR3 is TGCGCCAGCAGTTCGACTAGCGGCCCCTCCTACAATGAGCAGTTCTTC.

This clone has only a few counts. The rearrangement joins TRBV15 to TRBJ2-1, with TRBD2 identical over 9 bases. Germline lookup yields CDR1 LNHNV and CDR2 YYDKDF (reference sequence). The CDR3 length is 16 residues. J was trimmed by 7 bases and V by 3 bases; bases with no gene match: 10. In DNA form, the CDR3 reads TGTGCCACCAGCAGTGTCTCGCGGGAGGGGGTAAATGAGCAGTTCTTC. This gives the protein CATSSVSREGVNEQFF.

The V gene is TRBV11-1, the J gene TRBJ2-7; D not certain. The V end was cut by 4 bases, the J end by 2 bases, with 12 bases between. This CDR3 comprises 14 residues. Per germline, CDR1 SGHAT and CDR2 FQDESV (reference sequence). CDR3 DNA: TGTGCCAGCAGCTCCTCCGGGCCAACCTACGAGCAGTACTTC. Encoded protein: CASSSSGPTYEQYF.

In regard to this clone: This sample also contains other DNA sequences that code for the same CDR3. V gene TRBV6-5 combines with J gene TRBJ1-1; D is ambiguous. Trimming removed 4 bases at V and 5 bases at J, with 5 bases between. There are 11 residues in the CDR3. Germline values: CDR1 MNHEY, CDR2 SVGAGI. The CDR3: CASSLGTEAFF. CDR3 DNA sequence: TGTGCCAGCAGTTTAGGGACTGAAGCTTTCTTT.

J is TRBJ2-5 and V is TRBV5-1; 12 nucleotides align to TRBD1. V was pared by 4 bases and J by 1 base, with 2 bases of the junction left unmatched. The CDR3 consists of 15 residues. Germline V gives CDR1 SGHRS, CDR2 YFSETQ. For the CDR3, the DNA is TGCGCCAGCAGCAGGGACAGGGGGCGCCAAGAGACCCAGTACTTC. Protein sequence: CASSRDRGRQETQYF.